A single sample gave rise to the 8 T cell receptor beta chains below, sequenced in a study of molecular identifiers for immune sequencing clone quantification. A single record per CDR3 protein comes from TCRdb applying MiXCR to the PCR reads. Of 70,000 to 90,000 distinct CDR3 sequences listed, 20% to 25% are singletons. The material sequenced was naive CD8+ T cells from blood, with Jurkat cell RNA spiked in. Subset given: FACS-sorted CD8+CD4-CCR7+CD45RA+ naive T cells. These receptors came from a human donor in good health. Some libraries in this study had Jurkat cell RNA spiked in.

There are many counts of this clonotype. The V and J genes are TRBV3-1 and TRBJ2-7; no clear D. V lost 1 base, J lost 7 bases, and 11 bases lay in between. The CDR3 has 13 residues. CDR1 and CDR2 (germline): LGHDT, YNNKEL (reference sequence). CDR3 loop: CASSQGPTREQYF. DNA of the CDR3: TGTGCCAGCAGCCAAGGTCCTACGAGGGAGCAGTACTTC.

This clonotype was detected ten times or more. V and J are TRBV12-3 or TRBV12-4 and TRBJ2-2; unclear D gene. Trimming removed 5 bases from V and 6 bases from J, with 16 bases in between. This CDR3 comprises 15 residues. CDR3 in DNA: TGTGCCAGCAGTCCAGCAGTAGTGGTACCCGGGGAGCTGTTTTTT. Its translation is CASSPAVVVPGELFF.

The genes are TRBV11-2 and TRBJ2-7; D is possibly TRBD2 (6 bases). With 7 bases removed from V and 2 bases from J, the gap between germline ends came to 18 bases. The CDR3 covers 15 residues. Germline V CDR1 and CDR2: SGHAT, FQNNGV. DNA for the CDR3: TGTGCCAGCACGAGGGAGGCGCTAACCACCTACGAGCAGTACTTC. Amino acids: CASTREALTTYEQYF.

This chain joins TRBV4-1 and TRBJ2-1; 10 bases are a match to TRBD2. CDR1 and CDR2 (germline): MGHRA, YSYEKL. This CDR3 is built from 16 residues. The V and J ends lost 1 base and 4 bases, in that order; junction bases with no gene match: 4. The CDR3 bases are TGCGCCAGCAGCCAAGGGACTAGCGGAGCTTACAATGAGCAGTTCTTC. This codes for CASSQGTSGAYNEQFF.

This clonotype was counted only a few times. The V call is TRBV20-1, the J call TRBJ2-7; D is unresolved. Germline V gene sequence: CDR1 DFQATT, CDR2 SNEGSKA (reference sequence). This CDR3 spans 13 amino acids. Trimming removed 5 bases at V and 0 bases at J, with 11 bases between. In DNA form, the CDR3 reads TGCAGTGCTGCCGACATGGGCTCCTACGAGCAGTACTTC. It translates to CSAADMGSYEQYF.

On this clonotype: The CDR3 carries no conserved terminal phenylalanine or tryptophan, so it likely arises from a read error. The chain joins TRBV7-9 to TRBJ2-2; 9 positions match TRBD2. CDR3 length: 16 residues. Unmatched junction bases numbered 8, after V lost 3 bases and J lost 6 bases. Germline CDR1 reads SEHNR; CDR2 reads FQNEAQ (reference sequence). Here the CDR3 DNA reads TGTGCCAGCAGCTTTTCGTCTAGCGGGATCGCCGGGGAGCTGTTTTTA. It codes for CASSFSSSGIAGELFL.

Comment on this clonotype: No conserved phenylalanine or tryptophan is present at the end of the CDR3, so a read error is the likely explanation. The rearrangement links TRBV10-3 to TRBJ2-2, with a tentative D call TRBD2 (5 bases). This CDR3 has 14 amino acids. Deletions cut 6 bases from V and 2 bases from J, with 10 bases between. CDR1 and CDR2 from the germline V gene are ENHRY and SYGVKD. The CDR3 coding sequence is TGTGCCATCAGATCTAGCAGCAACACCGGGGAGCTGTTTCTT. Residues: CAIRSSSNTGELFL.

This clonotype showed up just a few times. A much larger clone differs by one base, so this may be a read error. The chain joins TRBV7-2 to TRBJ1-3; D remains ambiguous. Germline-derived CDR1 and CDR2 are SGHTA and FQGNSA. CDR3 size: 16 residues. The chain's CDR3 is CASSLTALTGGNTLYF. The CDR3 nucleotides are TGTGCCAGCAGCTTGACCGCCTTGACCGGCGGAAACACCTTATATTTT.